These 2 T cell receptor beta chains originate from one sample sequenced in a study of CD4 T cells in relation to SARS-CoV-2 and coronaviruses. TCRdb keeps only in-frame clones here, not all; method: immunoSEQ multiplex PCR. The sample yields 20,000 to 30,000 clones, more than 75% seen once. The antigens for these receptors are not known. The unexposed donors gave CD4+ T cells in about 2010-2019, prior to COVID-19. CD4+ T cells were isolated from the cells after nine to eleven days of culture. The sequencing sample was made of CD4+ T cells from PBMCs, cultured in vitro. These receptors were collected from a human donor in good health.

The chain carries TRBV4-2 and TRBJ1-2; the D gene is possibly TRBD1 (6 bases). Germline CDR1 LGHNA, CDR2 YNFKEQ. The V gene lost 1 base and the J gene lost 4 bases, with 13 bases spanning the gap. CDR3 length equals 15 residues. CDR3 protein: CASSQAQGQTYGYTF. CDR3 sequence (DNA): TGTGCCAGCAGCCAAGCTCAGGGGCAGACCTATGGCTACACCTTC.

CDR3 DNA: TGTGCCAGCCGGCCGGGGGCGGGAGGGACGGGTGAGCAGTTCTTC. Encoded protein: CASRPGAGGTGEQFF. This chain connects TRBV6-6 to TRBJ2-1, with TRBD2 identical over 9 bases. J gave up 9 bases and V 8 bases, and 14 bases lay outside the gene matches. Germline-derived CDR1 and CDR2 are MNHNY and SVGAGI (reference sequence). The CDR3 contains 15 residues.